This T cell receptor (beta chain) was sequenced in a study of T cells in Graves' hyperthyroidism and ophthalmopathy. Study-level information: Blood from the periphery was taken at initial diagnosis, before any treatment.

The sample holds many counts of this clonotype. The V segment lost 4 bases and the J segment 2 bases; nucleotides outside the gene matches: 0. The germline V gene has CDR1 DFQATT and CDR2 SNEGSKA (reference sequence). CDR3 length equals 14 residues. Amplification of TCR beta CDR3 regions was performed using RNA transcripts as template. HTBI primers were employed in a first-round RT-PCR of the TCR CDR3. Via MiXCR, TCRdb re-called the multiplex PCR reads, giving one row per CDR3 protein. The sample contains 380,000 or so distinct CDR3 sequences, roughly 13% of which appear only once. The patients, who ranged from 18 to 65 in age, presented with newly diagnosed hyperthyroidism lasting under 2 months. It was at first hyperthyroidism diagnosis, before any ophthalmopathy symptoms, that the blood sample was taken. Fresh peripheral blood, 10 ml, was the source of the PBMCs.

The sequenced sample consisted of blood. This sequence was found in a man aged 30 to 45 with Graves' hyperthyroidism that later progressed to Graves' ophthalmopathy. The V gene is TRBV20-1, the J gene TRBJ2-1; 12 bases line up with TRBD2. CDR3 protein: CSATSGGAYNEQFF. The CDR3 nucleotides read TGCAGTGCTACTAGCGGGGGGGCCTACAATGAGCAGTTCTTC.